This T cell receptor (beta chain) was found in a study of T-cell memory formation after mild COVID-19 (dated by TCRdb to the early 2020s). Study-level background: Most TCR sequence clusters were specific to one of the two donors. Two young, previously healthy adult volunteers, one female and one male, were included in the cohort. In a couple of donors, T-cell clones that expanded and contracted after mild COVID-19 were followed by sequencing TCRalpha and TCRbeta repertoires longitudinally. The paper as a whole reports these results and caveats: Contracting CD4+ clones appeared mostly in the CM and EM memory subsets, whereas CD8+ clones were enriched in EMRA. From day 15 to 85, contracting clones showed balanced CD4/CD8 phenotypes, whereas a second wave of clones that expanded from day 15 to 37 leaned towards CD4+. Some responding clones were found in pre-infection memory, which suggests that pre-existing cross-reactive memory T cells took part in the SARS-CoV-2 response. Only a couple of mild cases were covered by the study, and larger cohorts that include severe cases with pre-infection samples were considered necessary. SARS-CoV-2 specificity of the second-wave clones peaking on day 37 was not confirmed.

The listed sequencing device is Illumina NovaSeq 6000. Using 5'RACE with constant-segment primers, TCRalpha and TCRbeta cDNA libraries were constructed, with sample barcodes and unique molecular identifiers added in the process. RNA was extracted from every sample with Trizol reagent. Library amplification was performed in two PCR steps, and a second sample barcode and Illumina TruSeq adapters were introduced in the second step. The libraries were sequenced on an Illumina NovaSeq using 2 x 150 bp paired-end reads. Regarding the original processing steps: Demultiplexing of reads and collapsing into UMI-guided consensus sequences were performed with migec v1.2.7. With mixcr v2.1.11, UMI consensuses were aligned to TRA and TRB V and J templates and assembled into clonotypes. A clonotype was counted as expanded or contracted only when both edgeR and NoisET called the clonotype significant, with the noise models trained on biological replicates. For edgeR calls, the cutoffs were a false discovery rate-adjusted p below 0.01 and a log2 fold-change threshold of 1. As an exploratory analysis of dynamics, PCA with hierarchical clustering was applied to max-normalized trajectories of the 1000 most abundant clonotypes. Each responding clone was given a CD4 or CD8 phenotype based on the CD4+ and CD8+ repertoires, which had been sequenced separately. The public reads were reanalyzed by TCRdb: fastp trimming at Q25, MiXCR alignment, in-frame beta chains only. Rows with one shared CDR3 protein collapse into an entry with the most common genes and DNA. TCRdb's processing, not the study's, gives the V and J calls here. Across this sample there are hundreds of thousands of distinct CDR3 sequences, with around 16% seen only once. The leading ten clones occupy roughly 23% of the sample.

Ficoll-Paque density gradient centrifugation was used to isolate PBMCs. This clonotype has only a few counts. Its antigen is currently not known. Per-nucleotide qualities are absent, and no much larger clonotype sits a single base away. The germline V gene supplies CDR1 SGHVS and CDR2 FQNEAQ. V is reduced by 0 bases and J by 7 bases, leaving a spacing of 16 bases between them. The CDR3 spans 16 residues, from the cysteine through the phenylalanine. Just the 48-base CDR3 DNA is kept, in frame starting at base 1. The sequencing sample was made of PBMCs or a T cell subset sorted from them (not recorded which). The chain links TRBV7-8 with TRBJ1-5, with a tentative D gene TRBD1 over 6 matching bases. The clonotype originates from a man between 18 and 29 years old who had mild COVID-19 (a few samples of this study predate the infection). The sample titles of this study are shuffled in the database, so cell type and time point are left out; the donor was told from shared clones. For the CDR3, the sequence is CASSLADWGAGQPQHF. The sequenced DNA: TGTGCCAGCAGCTTAGCCGACTGGGGGGCTGGCCAGCCCCAGCATTTT.